Below, one T cell receptor beta chain is given with its context. This table comes from immunoSEQ multiplex PCR, and its TCRdb copy is limited to in-frame clones, with some not included. The table lists 50,000 to 65,000 clones, 82% of them singletons. The data were obtained in a study of blood T cell repertoires in COVID-19. The ends lost 3 bases at V and 3 bases at J; junction bases unmatched: 1. In germline, CDR1 is KGHSH, CDR2 LQKENI. This CDR3 has 13 amino acids. Sequencing used peripheral blood. The chain links TRBV18 to TRBJ2-5; 7 nucleotides match TRBD1. The source is a woman aged 55-69 years with acute or convalescent COVID-19. The CDR3 loop is CASSPGTEETQYF. For the CDR3, the DNA is TGTGCCAGCTCACCCGGGACAGAAGAGACCCAGTACTTC.